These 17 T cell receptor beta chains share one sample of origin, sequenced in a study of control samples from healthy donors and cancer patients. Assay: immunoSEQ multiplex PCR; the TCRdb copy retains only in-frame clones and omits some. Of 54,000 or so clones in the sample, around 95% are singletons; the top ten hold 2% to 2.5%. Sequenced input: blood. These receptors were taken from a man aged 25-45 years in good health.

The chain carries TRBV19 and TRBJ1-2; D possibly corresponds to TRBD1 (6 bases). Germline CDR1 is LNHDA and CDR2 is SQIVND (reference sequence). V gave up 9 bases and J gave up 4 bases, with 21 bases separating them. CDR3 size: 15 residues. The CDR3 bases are TGTGCCAGGTTGGAGCGAGGGGGTGGCACCTATGGCTACACCTTC. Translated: CARLERGGGTYGYTF. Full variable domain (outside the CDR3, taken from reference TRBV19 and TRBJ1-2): DGGITQSPKYLFRKEGQNVTLSCEQNLNHDAMYWYRQDPGQGLRLIYYSQIVNDFQKGDIAEGYSVSREKKESFPLTVTSAQKNPTAFYLCARLERGGGTYGYTFGSGTRLTVV.

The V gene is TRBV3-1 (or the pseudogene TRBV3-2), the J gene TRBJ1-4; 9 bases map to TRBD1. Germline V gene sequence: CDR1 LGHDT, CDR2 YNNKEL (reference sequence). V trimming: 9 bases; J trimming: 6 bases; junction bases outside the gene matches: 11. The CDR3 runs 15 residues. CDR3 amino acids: CASQGDRDRDEKLFF. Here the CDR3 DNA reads TGTGCCAGTCAGGGGGATCGGGACAGGGATGAAAAACTGTTTTTT.

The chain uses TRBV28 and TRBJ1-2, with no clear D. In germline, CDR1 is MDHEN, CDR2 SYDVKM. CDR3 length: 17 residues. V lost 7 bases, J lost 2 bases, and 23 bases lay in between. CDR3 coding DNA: TGTGCCAGCACCTCCTTAATGGCACTCTTAACAAACTATGGCTACACCTTC. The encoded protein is CASTSLMALLTNYGYTF.

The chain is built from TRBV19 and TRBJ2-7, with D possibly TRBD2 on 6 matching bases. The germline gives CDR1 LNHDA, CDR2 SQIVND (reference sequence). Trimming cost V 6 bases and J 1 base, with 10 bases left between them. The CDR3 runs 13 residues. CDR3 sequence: CASSPEGSYEQYF. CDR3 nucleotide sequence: TGTGCCAGTAGCCCGGAGGGATCCTACGAGCAGTACTTC.

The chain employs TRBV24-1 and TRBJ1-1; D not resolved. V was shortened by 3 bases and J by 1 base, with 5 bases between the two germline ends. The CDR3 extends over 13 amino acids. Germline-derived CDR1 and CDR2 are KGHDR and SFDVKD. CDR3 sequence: CATSDQENTEAFF. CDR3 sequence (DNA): TGTGCCACCAGTGATCAGGAGAACACTGAAGCTTTCTTT.

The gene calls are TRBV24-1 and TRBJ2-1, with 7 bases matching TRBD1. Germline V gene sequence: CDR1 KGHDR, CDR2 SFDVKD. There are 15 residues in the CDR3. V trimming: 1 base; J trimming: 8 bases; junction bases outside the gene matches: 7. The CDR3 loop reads CATSDFRQGQHEQFF. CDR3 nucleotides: TGTGCCACCAGTGATTTTCGACAGGGTCAGCATGAGCAGTTCTTC.

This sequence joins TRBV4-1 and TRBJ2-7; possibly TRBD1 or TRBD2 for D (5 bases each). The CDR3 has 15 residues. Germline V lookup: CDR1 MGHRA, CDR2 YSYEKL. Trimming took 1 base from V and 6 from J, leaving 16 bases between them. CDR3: CASSQVGELLFEQYF. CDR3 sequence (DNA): TGCGCCAGCAGCCAAGTGGGGGAACTCCTATTCGAGCAGTACTTC.

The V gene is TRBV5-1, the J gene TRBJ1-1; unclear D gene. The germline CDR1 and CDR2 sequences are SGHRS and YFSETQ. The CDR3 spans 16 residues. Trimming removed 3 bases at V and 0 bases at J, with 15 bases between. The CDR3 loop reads CASSSIYFRMNTEAFF. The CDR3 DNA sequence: TGCGCCAGCAGCTCGATATACTTCCGCATGAACACTGAAGCTTTCTTT.

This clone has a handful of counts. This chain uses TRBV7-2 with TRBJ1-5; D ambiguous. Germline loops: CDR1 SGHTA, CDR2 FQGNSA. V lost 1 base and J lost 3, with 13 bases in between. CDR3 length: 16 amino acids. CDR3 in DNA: TGTGCCAGCAGCTTAGTGTCTGGTCCGAACAATCAGCCCCAGCATTTT. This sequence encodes CASSLVSGPNNQPQHF.

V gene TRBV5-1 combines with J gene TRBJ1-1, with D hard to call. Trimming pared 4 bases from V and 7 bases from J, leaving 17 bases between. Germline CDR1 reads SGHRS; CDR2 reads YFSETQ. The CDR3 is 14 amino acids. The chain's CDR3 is CASSRTSDKDEAFF. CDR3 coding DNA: TGCGCCAGCAGCCGCACGTCGGATAAGGATGAAGCTTTCTTT.

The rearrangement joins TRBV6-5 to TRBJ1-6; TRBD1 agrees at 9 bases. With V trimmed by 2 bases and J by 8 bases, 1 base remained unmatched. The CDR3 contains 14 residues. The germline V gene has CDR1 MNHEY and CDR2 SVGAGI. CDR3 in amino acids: CASSYGQGYSPLHF. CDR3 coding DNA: TGTGCCAGCAGTTACGGACAGGGGTATTCACCCCTCCACTTT.

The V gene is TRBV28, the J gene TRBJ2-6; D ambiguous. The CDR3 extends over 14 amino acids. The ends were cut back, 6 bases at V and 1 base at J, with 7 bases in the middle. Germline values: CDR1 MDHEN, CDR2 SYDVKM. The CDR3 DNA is TGTGCCAGCAGCCCGCGGTCTGGGGCCAACGTCCTGACTTTC. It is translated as CASSPRSGANVLTF.

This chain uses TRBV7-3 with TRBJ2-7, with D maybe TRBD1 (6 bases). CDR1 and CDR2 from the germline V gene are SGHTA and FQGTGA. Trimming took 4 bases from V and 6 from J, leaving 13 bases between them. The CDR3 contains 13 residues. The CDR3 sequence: CASSSLRGPEQYF. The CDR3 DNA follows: TGTGCCAGCAGCTCGCTCAGGGGTCCCGAGCAGTACTTC.

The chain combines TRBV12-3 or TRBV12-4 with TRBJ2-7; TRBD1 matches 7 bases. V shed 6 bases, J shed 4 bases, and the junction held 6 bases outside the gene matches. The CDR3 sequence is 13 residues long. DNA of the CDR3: TGTGCCAGCAGCACCAGGGGGTTGTACGAGCAGTACTTC. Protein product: CASSTRGLYEQYF.

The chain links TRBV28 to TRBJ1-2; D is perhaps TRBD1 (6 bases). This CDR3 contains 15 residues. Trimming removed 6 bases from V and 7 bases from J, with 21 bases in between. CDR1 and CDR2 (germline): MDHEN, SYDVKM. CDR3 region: CASRGPLGRGGGYTF. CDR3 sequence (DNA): TGTGCCAGCAGGGGGCCCTTGGGGAGGGGGGGTGGCTACACCTTC.

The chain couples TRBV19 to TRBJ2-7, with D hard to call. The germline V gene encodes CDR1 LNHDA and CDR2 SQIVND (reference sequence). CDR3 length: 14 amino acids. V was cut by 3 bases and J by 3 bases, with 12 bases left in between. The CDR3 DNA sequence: TGTGCCAGTAGTATCGGGCTTCTTAGCTACGAGCAGTACTTC. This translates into CASSIGLLSYEQYF.

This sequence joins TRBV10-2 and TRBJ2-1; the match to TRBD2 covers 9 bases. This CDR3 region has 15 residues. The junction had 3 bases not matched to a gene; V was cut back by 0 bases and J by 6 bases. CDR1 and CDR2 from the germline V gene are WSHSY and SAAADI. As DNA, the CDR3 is TGCGCCAGCAGTGAGTCGGGGCGGGAGGGCAATGAGCAGTTCTTC. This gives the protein CASSESGREGNEQFF.